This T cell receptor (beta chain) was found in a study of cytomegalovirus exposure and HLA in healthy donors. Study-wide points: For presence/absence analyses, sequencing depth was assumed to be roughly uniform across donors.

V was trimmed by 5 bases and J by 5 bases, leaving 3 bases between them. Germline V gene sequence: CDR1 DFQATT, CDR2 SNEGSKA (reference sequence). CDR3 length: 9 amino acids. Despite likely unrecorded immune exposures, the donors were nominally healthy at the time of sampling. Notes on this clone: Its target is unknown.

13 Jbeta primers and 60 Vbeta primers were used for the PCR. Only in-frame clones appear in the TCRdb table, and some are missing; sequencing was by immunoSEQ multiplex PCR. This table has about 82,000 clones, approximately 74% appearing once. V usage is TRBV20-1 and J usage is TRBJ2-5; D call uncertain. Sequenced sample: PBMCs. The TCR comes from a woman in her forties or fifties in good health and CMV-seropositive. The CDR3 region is CSAPETQYF. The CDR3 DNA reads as TGCAGTGCTCCGGAGACCCAGTACTTC.